This is a list of T cell receptor beta chains from one sample in a study of shared clonotypes between healthy human individuals. Generated by immunoSEQ multiplex PCR, the TCRdb table keeps only in-frame clones and is missing some. Found here are roughly 2.2 million clones, approximately 93% of them singletons; the top ten hold 0.39%. What was sequenced was naive CD4+ T cells from PBMCs. These receptors were collected from a man aged 18 to 29 in good health. Some clones in this sample may be carry-over from other donors' samples. The CDR3 runs from the conserved cysteine through the conserved F or W. The D gene is left open where the match is weak. Clone sizes are given selectively: once, few, many, or a class where the clone is expanded.

>.|TRBV30|.|TRBJ1-4
CAVPQGGNEKLFF
TGTGCCGTCCCGCAGGGCGGAAATGAAAAACTGTTTTTT
>TRBD1|TRBV5-1|.|TRBJ1-1
CATGTGVNEAFF
TGCGCCACCGGGACAGGGGTTAATGAAGCTTTCTTT
>TRBD1|TRBV5-4|.|TRBJ2-3
CASSSGTGSDTQYF
TGTGCCAGCAGCTCCGGGACAGGGTCGGATACGCAGTATTTT
>TRBD2|TRBV4-1|once|TRBJ2-5
CASSHSLAGGPETQYF
TGCGCCAGCAGCCACAGCTTAGCGGGAGGGCCTGAGACCCAGTACTTC
>.|TRBV6-1|.|TRBJ2-1
CASSEAYQNNEQFF
TGTGCCAGCAGTGAAGCCTACCAGAACAATGAGCAGTTCTTC
>TRBD2|TRBV7-8|.|TRBJ2-1
CASSRLGRTSALGEQFF
TGTGCCAGCAGCCGCCTGGGGCGGACTAGCGCCTTAGGTGAGCAGTTCTTC
>TRBD2|TRBV11-3|.|TRBJ2-3
CASSFGLAGGATDTQYF
TGTGCCAGCAGCTTCGGACTAGCGGGAGGGGCCACAGATACGCAGTATTTT
>.|TRBV7-2|.|TRBJ2-1
CASSLAGLLSYNEQFF
TGTGCCAGCAGCTTAGCGGGACTGTTGTCCTACAATGAGCAGTTCTTC
>.|TRBV11-2|.|TRBJ2-6
CASSLDRRDIGGANVLTF
TGTGCCAGCAGCTTAGATCGGCGGGATATAGGTGGGGCCAACGTCCTGACTTTC
>TRBD2|TRBV4-1|few|TRBJ2-7
CASSQISLAGGSYEQYF
TGCGCCAGCAGCCAAATTTCGCTAGCGGGAGGAAGCTACGAGCAGTACTTC
>.|TRBV15|.|TRBJ2-5
CATSGSAETQYF
TGTGCCACCAGCGGTAGTGCGGAGACCCAGTACTTC
>TRBD2|TRBV5-1|.|TRBJ2-3
CASSTGLAGVADTQYF
TGCGCCAGCAGCACTGGACTAGCGGGAGTTGCAGATACGCAGTATTTT
>.|TRBV6-1|.|TRBJ2-6
CASSDGTPWGANVLTF
TGTGCCAGCAGTGACGGTACGCCGTGGGGGGCCAACGTCCTGACTTTC
>.|TRBV28|.|TRBJ2-7
CASSRQSYEQYF
TGTGCCAGCAGCCGCCAATCCTACGAGCAGTACTTC
>.|TRBV7-8|.|TRBJ1-4
CASSFRRSNEKLFF
TGTGCCAGCAGCTTTCGACGGTCTAATGAAAAACTGTTTTTT
>TRBD1|TRBV25-1|once|TRBJ1-6
CASAPGTGESPLHF
TGTGCCAGCGCCCCCGGGACAGGGGAATCACCCCTCCACTTT
>.|TRBV9|.|TRBJ2-5
CASSVRGGETQYF
TGTGCCAGCAGCGTAAGGGGCGGGGAGACCCAGTACTTC
>TRBD1|TRBV7-2|once|TRBJ1-1
CASSPRDRGPRRTEAFF
TGTGCCAGCAGCCCCAGGGACAGGGGCCCGCGGAGGACTGAAGCTTTCTTT
>.|TRBV5-4|.|TRBJ2-3
CASSLFSTDTQYF
TGTGCCAGCAGCTTGTTTTCCACAGATACGCAGTATTTT
>.|TRBV30|.|TRBJ2-6
CAWSAGSSGANVLTF
TGTGCCTGGAGTGCGGGGAGCTCTGGGGCCAACGTCCTGACTTTC
>TRBD1|TRBV10-3|.|TRBJ2-7
CAIRGDSYEQYF
TGTGCCATCAGGGGGGACAGCTACGAGCAGTACTTC
>TRBD1|TRBV28|once|TRBJ1-2
CASSLQGWGYTF
TGTGCCAGCAGCTTACAGGGGTGGGGCTACACCTTC
>TRBD1|TRBV28|.|TRBJ1-5
CASGGQGAFQPQHF
TGTGCCAGCGGGGGACAGGGGGCATTTCAGCCCCAGCATTTT
>.|TRBV29-1|.|TRBJ2-5
CSVFRFGGTETQYF
.
>TRBD2|TRBV15|.|TRBJ2-7
CATSREIGKSGRNEQYF
TGTGCCACCAGCAGAGAGATAGGAAAAAGCGGGAGGAACGAGCAGTACTTC
>.|TRBV14|few|TRBJ1-1
CASSPLEIGAEAFF
TGTGCCAGCAGCCCCTTAGAGATTGGGGCTGAAGCTTTCTTT
>TRBD1|TRBV7-9|.|TRBJ2-1
CASNRQGEQFF
TGTGCCAGCAACAGACAGGGTGAGCAGTTCTTC
>.|TRBV6-5|.|TRBJ1-1
CASSRISTEAFF
TGTGCCAGCAGTCGCATTAGCACTGAAGCTTTCTTT
>.|TRBV7-4|.|TRBJ1-5
CASSLDVWTASFSNQPQHF
TGTGCCAGCAGCTTAGACGTCTGGACCGCAAGTTTTAGCAATCAGCCCCAGCATTTT
>TRBD1|TRBV6-5|.|TRBJ2-2
CASTKGQGYTGELFF
TGTGCCAGCACTAAAGGACAGGGGTACACCGGGGAGCTGTTTTTT
>TRBD1|TRBV5-1|few|TRBJ1-1
CASSPGQGPTEAFF
TGCGCCAGCAGCCCGGGACAGGGGCCCACTGAAGCTTTCTTT
>.|TRBV7-3|.|TRBJ2-5
CASSLWVGVWQTQYF
TGTGCCAGCAGCCTATGGGTCGGGGTATGGCAGACCCAGTACTTC
>TRBD1|TRBV14|.|TRBJ2-1
CASSQGVHRGSPYNEQFF
TGTGCCAGCAGCCAAGGGGTTCACAGGGGGTCCCCCTACAATGAGCAGTTCTTC
>.|TRBV5-4|.|TRBJ1-1
CASSLAKTPGEAFF
TGTGCCAGCAGCTTGGCCAAGACGCCTGGGGAAGCTTTCTTT
>.|TRBV29-1|.|TRBJ1-1
CSVAHGQNTEAFF
TGCAGCGTTGCCCATGGACAGAACACTGAAGCTTTCTTT
>.|TRBV9|.|TRBJ1-2
CASSVDTRGYTF
TGTGCCAGCAGCGTAGACACTCGCGGCTACACCTTC
>.|TRBV5-1|.|TRBJ1-2
CASRPDGQFYGYTF
TGCGCCAGCAGACCCGATGGACAGTTCTATGGCTACACCTTC
>TRBD1|TRBV5-1|once|TRBJ2-3
CASSIPGTGGPDTQYF
TGCGCCAGCAGCATACCCGGGACAGGGGGCCCAGATACGCAGTATTTT
>.|TRBV18|.|TRBJ2-1
CASSPPRGSSYNEQFF
TGTGCCAGCTCACCACCGCGTGGGAGTTCCTACAATGAGCAGTTCTTC
>.|TRBV4-3|.|TRBJ2-5
CASSQVEGRMETQYF
TGCGCCAGCAGCCAAGTTGAGGGGCGGATGGAGACCCAGTACTTC
>TRBD1|TRBV29-1|.|TRBJ2-7
CSVVHRGFSEQYF
TGCAGCGTTGTGCACAGGGGCTTTAGCGAGCAGTACTTC
>.|TRBV6-1|once|TRBJ1-4
CASSEVVYEKLFF
TGTGCCAGCAGTGAAGTGGTCTATGAAAAACTGTTTTTT
>TRBD1|TRBV4-1|once|TRBJ1-2
CASSQDDRVVSGYTF
TGCGCCAGCAGCCAAGACGACAGGGTCGTTTCTGGCTACACCTTC
>.|TRBV7-2|.|TRBJ2-5
CASSSRAPGETQYF
TGTGCCAGCAGCTCCCGGGCCCCAGGGGAGACCCAGTACTTC
>.|TRBV7-6|.|TRBJ1-3
CASSLASGAGNTIYF
TGTGCCAGCAGCTTAGCTTCGGGGGCGGGAAACACCATATATTTT